Listed below are T cell receptor beta chains from one sample, sequenced in a study of T-cell memory formation after mild COVID-19. TCRdb used MiXCR to reprocess the 5' RACE reads, holding one entry per CDR3 protein. The repertoire holds approximately 440,000 distinct CDR3 sequences, with 15% to 20% as singletons. The sample consisted of PBMCs or a T cell subset sorted from them (not recorded which). The origin of the receptors is an adult woman who had mild COVID-19 (a few samples of this study predate the infection). Cell type and time point are not known. Both conserved end residues are part of each CDR3. D genes are given only for firm matches. Clone size is not always given. Where it is, it says once, few, many or a class for expanded clones.

d_gene: .
abundance: .
j_gene: TRBJ1-2
v_gene: TRBV12-3/TRBV12-4
CDR3aa: CASSLLQRTYGYTF
CDR3nt: TGTGCCAGCAGTTTATTACAGCGAACCTATGGCTACACCTTC

d_gene: .
abundance: few
j_gene: TRBJ2-1
v_gene: TRBV5-1
CDR3aa: CASSLGRGRDEQFF
CDR3nt: TGCGCCAGCAGCTTGGGCCGGGGCCGGGATGAGCAGTTCTTC

d_gene: .
abundance: .
j_gene: TRBJ2-1
v_gene: TRBV6-4
CDR3aa: CASSATPGLSFSGYNEQFF
CDR3nt: TGTGCCAGCAGCGCGACCCCGGGACTTAGTTTCAGTGGATACAATGAGCAGTTCTTC

d_gene: TRBD1
abundance: .
j_gene: TRBJ2-7
v_gene: TRBV7-9
CDR3aa: CASSYPGTGAYEQYF
CDR3nt: TGTGCCAGCAGCTACCCCGGGACAGGGGCCTACGAGCAGTACTTC

d_gene: TRBD1
abundance: many
j_gene: TRBJ1-1
v_gene: TRBV6-2/TRBV6-3
CDR3aa: CASSYGQGNTEAFF
CDR3nt: TGTGCCAGCAGTTACGGACAGGGGAACACTGAAGCTTTCTTT

d_gene: .
abundance: once
j_gene: TRBJ2-7
v_gene: TRBV7-9
CDR3aa: CASSVDTYEQYF
CDR3nt: TGTGCCAGCAGCGTCGACACCTACGAGCAGTACTTC

d_gene: .
abundance: few
j_gene: TRBJ2-3
v_gene: TRBV6-1
CDR3aa: CASSAATGTDTQYF
CDR3nt: TGTGCCAGCAGTGCAGCCACAGGGACGGATACGCAGTATTTT

d_gene: TRBD1
abundance: few
j_gene: TRBJ2-1
v_gene: TRBV27
CDR3aa: CASSGDRGYNEQFF
CDR3nt: TGTGCCAGCAGTGGGGACAGGGGCTACAATGAGCAGTTCTTC

d_gene: TRBD1
abundance: .
j_gene: TRBJ2-5
v_gene: TRBV6-1
CDR3aa: CASREGTGWRQETQYF
CDR3nt: TGTGCCAGCAGGGAGGGGACAGGGTGGCGGCAGGAGACCCAGTACTTC

d_gene: .
abundance: .
j_gene: TRBJ2-5
v_gene: TRBV24-1
CDR3aa: CATSAPSRGGETQYF
CDR3nt: TGTGCCACCAGTGCCCCTTCAAGGGGGGGAGAGACCCAGTACTTC

d_gene: TRBD2
abundance: few
j_gene: TRBJ2-1
v_gene: TRBV5-1
CDR3aa: CASSPGTIRQFF
CDR3nt: TGCGCCAGCAGCCCCGGGACTATTCGGCAGTTCTTC

d_gene: .
abundance: .
j_gene: TRBJ1-6
v_gene: TRBV11-1
CDR3aa: CASSFSGASPLHF
CDR3nt: TGTGCCAGCAGCTTCTCCGGGGCATCACCCCTCCACTTT

d_gene: .
abundance: .
j_gene: TRBJ2-5
v_gene: TRBV12-3/TRBV12-4
CDR3aa: CASSFPGAGGETQYF
CDR3nt: TGTGCCAGCAGTTTTCCCGGGGCCGGCGGGGAGACCCAGTACTTC

d_gene: TRBD2
abundance: .
j_gene: TRBJ2-1
v_gene: TRBV7-6
CDR3aa: CASSLAVPSGGPYNEQFF
CDR3nt: TGTGCCAGCAGCTTAGCGGTCCCTAGCGGGGGCCCATACAATGAGCAGTTCTTC

d_gene: .
abundance: .
j_gene: TRBJ1-6
v_gene: TRBV27
CDR3aa: CASSLEGYNSPLHF
CDR3nt: TGTGCCAGCAGTTTAGAGGGCTATAATTCACCCCTCCACTTT

d_gene: TRBD1
abundance: .
j_gene: TRBJ1-6
v_gene: TRBV12-3/TRBV12-4
CDR3aa: CASSSGGTVVSPLHF
CDR3nt: TGTGCCAGCAGTTCGGGTGGGACAGTGGTCTCACCCCTCCACTTT

d_gene: TRBD1
abundance: .
j_gene: TRBJ2-3
v_gene: TRBV7-9
CDR3aa: CASSSPQGLKSTDTQYF
CDR3nt: TGTGCCAGCAGCTCCCCACAGGGGCTCAAAAGCACAGATACGCAGTATTTT

d_gene: TRBD2
abundance: few
j_gene: TRBJ2-1
v_gene: TRBV7-2
CDR3aa: CASSRTSGGIKATFF
CDR3nt: TGTGCCAGCAGCCGGACTAGCGGGGGGATTAAAGCTACGTTCTTC

d_gene: .
abundance: .
j_gene: TRBJ2-1
v_gene: TRBV11-2
CDR3aa: CASSGRARAYNEQFF
CDR3nt: TGTGCCAGCAGCGGAAGAGCGAGGGCTTACAATGAGCAGTTCTTC

d_gene: .
abundance: few
j_gene: TRBJ2-5
v_gene: TRBV4-1
CDR3aa: CASSQRIRETQYF
CDR3nt: TGCGCCAGCAGCCAGAGGATTCGGGAGACCCAGTACTTC

d_gene: .
abundance: .
j_gene: TRBJ1-5
v_gene: TRBV18
CDR3aa: CASSPRQTRAGLEQPQHF
CDR3nt: TGTGCCAGCTCACCACGTCAAACCAGGGCAGGGTTGGAGCAGCCCCAGCATTTT

d_gene: TRBD1
abundance: few
j_gene: TRBJ1-1
v_gene: TRBV5-1
CDR3aa: CASSLDGDRNTEAFF
CDR3nt: TGCGCCAGCAGCTTGGACGGGGACAGAAACACTGAAGCTTTCTTT

d_gene: .
abundance: .
j_gene: TRBJ1-3
v_gene: TRBV20-1
CDR3aa: CSARDPMRASSGNTIYF
CDR3nt: TGCAGTGCTAGAGACCCCATGAGGGCGAGCTCTGGAAACACCATATATTTT

d_gene: TRBD1
abundance: few
j_gene: TRBJ2-2
v_gene: TRBV6-2/TRBV6-3
CDR3aa: CASSYEQGANTGELFF
CDR3nt: TGTGCCAGCAGTTACGAACAGGGGGCGAACACCGGGGAGCTGTTTTTT

d_gene: TRBD1
abundance: .
j_gene: TRBJ1-2
v_gene: TRBV3-1
CDR3aa: CASSLRGHGYTF
CDR3nt: TGTGCCAGCAGCCTCAGGGGGCATGGCTACACCTTC

d_gene: .
abundance: .
j_gene: TRBJ2-5
v_gene: TRBV24-1
CDR3aa: CATGGVQETQYF
CDR3nt: TGTGCCACCGGCGGGGTTCAAGAGACCCAGTACTTC

d_gene: TRBD1
abundance: .
j_gene: TRBJ2-1
v_gene: TRBV15
CDR3aa: CATSRKDRVDEQFF
CDR3nt: TGTGCCACCAGCAGAAAGGACAGGGTCGATGAGCAGTTCTTC

d_gene: .
abundance: few
j_gene: TRBJ1-5
v_gene: TRBV30
CDR3aa: CAWSVSRGNQPQHF
CDR3nt: TGTGCCTGGAGTGTCAGCAGGGGCAATCAGCCCCAGCATTTT

d_gene: .
abundance: few
j_gene: TRBJ1-5
v_gene: TRBV7-9
CDR3aa: CASSLAGADNQPQHF
CDR3nt: TGTGCCAGCAGCTTAGCGGGGGCAGACAATCAGCCCCAGCATTTT

d_gene: TRBD1
abundance: .
j_gene: TRBJ1-2
v_gene: TRBV20-1
CDR3aa: CSARGGQGYGYTF
CDR3nt: TGCAGTGCTAGAGGGGGACAGGGCTATGGCTACACCTTC

d_gene: .
abundance: .
j_gene: TRBJ1-2
v_gene: TRBV20-1
CDR3aa: CSARRREAGYTF
CDR3nt: TGCAGTGCCCGACGGCGGGAGGCTGGCTACACCTTC

d_gene: .
abundance: .
j_gene: TRBJ2-7
v_gene: TRBV2
CDR3aa: CAGGAYEQYF
CDR3nt: TGTGCCGGCGGGGCATACGAGCAGTACTTC

d_gene: .
abundance: .
j_gene: TRBJ1-1
v_gene: TRBV6-2/TRBV6-3
CDR3aa: CASSRLKNTEAFF
CDR3nt: TGTGCCAGCAGTCGGCTCAAGAACACTGAAGCTTTCTTT

d_gene: .
abundance: .
j_gene: TRBJ1-1
v_gene: TRBV30
CDR3aa: CAWSVGGAWTEAFF
CDR3nt: TGTGCCTGGAGTGTCGGGGGGGCATGGACTGAAGCTTTCTTT

d_gene: TRBD1
abundance: .
j_gene: TRBJ2-3
v_gene: TRBV30
CDR3aa: CAWSVLKVTGQGTDTQYF
CDR3nt: TGTGCCTGGAGTGTACTAAAGGTCACGGGACAGGGGACAGATACGCAGTATTTT

d_gene: .
abundance: few
j_gene: TRBJ2-3
v_gene: TRBV7-9
CDR3aa: CASHPGRADTQYF
CDR3nt: TGTGCCAGCCACCCAGGACGGGCAGATACGCAGTATTTT

d_gene: TRBD1
abundance: few
j_gene: TRBJ1-2
v_gene: TRBV7-3
CDR3aa: CASSDGTGGDYGYTF
CDR3nt: TGTGCCAGCAGCGACGGGACAGGGGGAGACTATGGCTACACCTTC

d_gene: .
abundance: .
j_gene: TRBJ2-4
v_gene: TRBV11-2
CDR3aa: CASSPGPMAKNIQYF
CDR3nt: TGTGCCAGCAGCCCAGGTCCCATGGCCAAAAACATTCAGTACTTC

d_gene: .
abundance: .
j_gene: TRBJ2-1
v_gene: TRBV15
CDR3aa: CATSRDSGSPYNEQFF
CDR3nt: TGTGCCACCAGCAGAGATAGCGGCAGCCCGTACAATGAGCAGTTCTTC

d_gene: .
abundance: .
j_gene: TRBJ1-2
v_gene: TRBV9
CDR3aa: CASSASPGAMGDGYTF
CDR3nt: TGTGCCAGCAGCGCCAGCCCGGGGGCGATGGGGGATGGCTACACCTTC

d_gene: .
abundance: .
j_gene: TRBJ2-1
v_gene: TRBV4-3
CDR3aa: CASSQEATAYNEQFF
CDR3nt: TGCGCCAGCAGCCAAGAGGCGACAGCCTACAATGAGCAGTTCTTC

d_gene: .
abundance: .
j_gene: TRBJ1-3
v_gene: TRBV7-2
CDR3aa: CASRRPEGNTIYF
CDR3nt: TGTGCCAGCAGACGACCCGAGGGAAACACCATATATTTT

d_gene: .
abundance: .
j_gene: TRBJ2-3
v_gene: TRBV5-5
CDR3aa: CASSFMFPLTASDTQYF
CDR3nt: TGTGCCAGCAGCTTCATGTTCCCCTTGACAGCTTCGGATACGCAGTATTTT

d_gene: TRBD2
abundance: few
j_gene: TRBJ2-7
v_gene: TRBV5-4
CDR3aa: CASSAGLGSYEQYF
CDR3nt: TGTGCCAGCAGCGCGGGACTAGGGTCCTACGAGCAGTACTTC

d_gene: TRBD1
abundance: few
j_gene: TRBJ2-7
v_gene: TRBV11-2
CDR3aa: CASRSPTGYHEQYF
CDR3nt: TGTGCCAGCAGGAGTCCGACAGGGTACCACGAGCAGTACTTC

d_gene: .
abundance: few
j_gene: TRBJ1-2
v_gene: TRBV5-6
CDR3aa: CASSSDLPLYGYTF
CDR3nt: TGTGCCAGCAGCTCGGACCTCCCACTATATGGCTACACCTTC

d_gene: TRBD2
abundance: many
j_gene: TRBJ2-7
v_gene: TRBV10-3
CDR3aa: CAISETFTGPGLAGDGYEQYF
CDR3nt: TGTGCCATCAGTGAGACCTTCACAGGGCCGGGACTAGCGGGAGATGGGTACGAGCAGTACTTC

d_gene: .
abundance: few
j_gene: TRBJ2-1
v_gene: TRBV20-1
CDR3aa: CSATSVTSYNEQFF
CDR3nt: TGCAGTGCCACCTCGGTCACCTCTTACAATGAGCAGTTCTTC